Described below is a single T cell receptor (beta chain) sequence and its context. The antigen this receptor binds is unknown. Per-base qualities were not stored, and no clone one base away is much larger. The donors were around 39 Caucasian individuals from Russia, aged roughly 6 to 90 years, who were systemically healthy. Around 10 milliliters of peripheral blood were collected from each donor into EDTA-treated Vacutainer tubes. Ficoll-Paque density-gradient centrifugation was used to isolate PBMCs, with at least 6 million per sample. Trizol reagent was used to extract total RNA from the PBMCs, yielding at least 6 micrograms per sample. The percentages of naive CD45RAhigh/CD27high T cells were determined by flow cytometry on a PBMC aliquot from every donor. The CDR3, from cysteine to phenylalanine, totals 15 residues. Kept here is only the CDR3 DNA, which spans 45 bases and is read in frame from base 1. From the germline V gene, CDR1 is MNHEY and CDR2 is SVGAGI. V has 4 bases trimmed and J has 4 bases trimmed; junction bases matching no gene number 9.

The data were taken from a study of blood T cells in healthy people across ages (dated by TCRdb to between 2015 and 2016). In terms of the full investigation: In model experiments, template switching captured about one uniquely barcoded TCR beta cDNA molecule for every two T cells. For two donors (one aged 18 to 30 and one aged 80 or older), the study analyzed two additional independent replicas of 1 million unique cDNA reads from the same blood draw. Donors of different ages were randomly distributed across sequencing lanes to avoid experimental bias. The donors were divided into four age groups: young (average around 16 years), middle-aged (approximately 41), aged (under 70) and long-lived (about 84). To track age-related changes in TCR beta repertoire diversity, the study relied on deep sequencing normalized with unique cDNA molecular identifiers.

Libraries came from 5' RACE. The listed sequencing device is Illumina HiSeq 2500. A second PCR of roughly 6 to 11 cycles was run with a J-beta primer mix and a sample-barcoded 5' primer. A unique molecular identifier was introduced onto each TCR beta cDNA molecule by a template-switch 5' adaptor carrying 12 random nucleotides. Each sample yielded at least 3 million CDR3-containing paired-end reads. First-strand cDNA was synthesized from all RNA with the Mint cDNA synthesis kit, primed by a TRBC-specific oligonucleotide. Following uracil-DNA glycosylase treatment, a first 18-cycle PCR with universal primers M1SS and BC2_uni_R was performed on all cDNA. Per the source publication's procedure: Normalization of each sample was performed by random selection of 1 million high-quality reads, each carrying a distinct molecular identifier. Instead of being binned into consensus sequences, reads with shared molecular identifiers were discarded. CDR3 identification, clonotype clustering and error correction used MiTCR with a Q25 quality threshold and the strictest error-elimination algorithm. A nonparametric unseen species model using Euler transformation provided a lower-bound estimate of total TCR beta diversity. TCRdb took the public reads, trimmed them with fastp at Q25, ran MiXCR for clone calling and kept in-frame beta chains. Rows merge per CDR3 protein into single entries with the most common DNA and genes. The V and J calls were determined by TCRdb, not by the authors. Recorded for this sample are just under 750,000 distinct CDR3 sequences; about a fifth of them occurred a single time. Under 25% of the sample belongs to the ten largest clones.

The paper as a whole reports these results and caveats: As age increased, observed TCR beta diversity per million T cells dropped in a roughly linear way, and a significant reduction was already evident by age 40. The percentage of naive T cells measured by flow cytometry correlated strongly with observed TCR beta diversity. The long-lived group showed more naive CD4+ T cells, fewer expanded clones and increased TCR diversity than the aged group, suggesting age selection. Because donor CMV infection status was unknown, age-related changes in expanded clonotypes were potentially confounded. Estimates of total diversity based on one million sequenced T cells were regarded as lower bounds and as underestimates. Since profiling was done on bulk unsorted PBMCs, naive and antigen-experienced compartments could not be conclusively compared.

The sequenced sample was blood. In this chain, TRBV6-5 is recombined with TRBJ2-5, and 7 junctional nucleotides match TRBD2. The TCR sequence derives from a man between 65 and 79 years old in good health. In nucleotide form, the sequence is TGTGCCAGCAGTTTACTAGCGCTTGGGGGAGAGACCCAGTACTTC. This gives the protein CASSLLALGGETQYF.